The 11 T cell receptor beta chains given below trace back to one sample, sequenced in a study of blood T cell repertoires in COVID-19. Only in-frame clones appear in the TCRdb table, and some are missing; sequencing was by immunoSEQ multiplex PCR. The sample includes about 55,000 clones, 80% to 90% of them seen just once. The sample consisted of peripheral blood. The receptors come from a man aged 35 to 55 with COVID-19, enrolled during active disease.

The chain carries TRBV5-1 and TRBJ1-2; possible D gene TRBD1, 6 bases. The V and J ends lost 0 bases and 3 bases respectively, with 15 bases between them. Germline values: CDR1 SGHRS, CDR2 YFSETQ. The CDR3 sequence is 16 residues long. The CDR3 sequence: CASSLGGRAEDYGYTF. CDR3 DNA: TGCGCCAGCAGCTTGGGGGGGCGGGCGGAAGACTATGGCTACACCTTC.

The chain uses TRBV18 and TRBJ1-3; no definite D call. The germline V gene has CDR1 KGHSH and CDR2 LQKENI. Deletions cut 2 bases from V and 0 bases from J, with 14 bases between. CDR3 size: 17 residues. The CDR3 DNA reads as TGTGCCAGCTCACCAAATATGAACACCCGCTCTGGAAACACCATATATTTT. It encodes CASSPNMNTRSGNTIYF.

This clone was counted a single time. The V and J genes are TRBV13 and TRBJ2-7; the D gene is possibly TRBD1 (6 bases). V was shortened by 3 bases and J by 5 bases, with 14 bases between the two germline ends. Germline CDR1 PRHDT, CDR2 FYEKMQ (reference sequence). The CDR3 sequence is 14 residues long. The CDR3 DNA is TGTGCCAGCAGCTTCCAGGGGAGAAAGAACGAGCAGTACTTC. Residues: CASSFQGRKNEQYF.

The chain recombines TRBV3-1 (or the pseudogene TRBV3-2) with TRBJ1-1; TRBD1 matches 8 bases. V shed 0 bases, J shed 0 bases, and the junction held 12 bases outside the gene matches. Germline assignment: CDR1 LGHDT and CDR2 YNNKEL (reference sequence). The CDR3 contains 19 residues. The CDR3 sequence: CASSQDPGQGAPLNTEAFF. DNA for the CDR3: TGTGCCAGCAGCCAAGATCCGGGGCAGGGGGCTCCTTTGAACACTGAAGCTTTCTTT.

The chain carries TRBV19 and TRBJ2-4; tentatively, D is TRBD1 (5 bases). From germline, CDR1 is LNHDA and CDR2 SQIVND (reference sequence). The V gene lost 6 bases and the J gene lost 8 bases, with 23 bases spanning the gap. The CDR3 contains 16 residues. CDR3 sequence reads: CASSPRGVAVLDIQYF. In DNA form, the CDR3 reads TGTGCCAGTAGCCCAAGGGGCGTAGCCGTTTTAGACATTCAGTACTTC.

The CDR3 nucleotides are TGTGCCAGCAGCGTCGGGGGGAATGGCTACACCTTC. This translates into CASSVGGNGYTF. The chain carries TRBV12-3 or TRBV12-4 and TRBJ1-2; TRBD1 is a possible D gene (5 bases). The CDR3 covers 12 residues. The V end was cut by 6 bases, the J end by 6 bases, with 11 bases between.

This clone was seen only once. This rearrangement joins TRBV10-2 to TRBJ1-4; the match to TRBD1 covers 10 bases. CDR3 size: 14 residues. After removal of 6 bases from V and 8 bases from J, the junction contained 6 bases not matched to a gene. Germline-derived CDR1 and CDR2 are WSHSY and SAAADI. CDR3 residues: CASSWDRGREKLFF. The CDR3 coding sequence is TGCGCCAGCAGCTGGGACAGGGGAAGGGAAAAACTGTTTTTT.

Points on this clone: Other nucleotide sequences from this sample produce the same CDR3. The chain combines TRBV3-1 (or the pseudogene TRBV3-2) with TRBJ2-3; D is ambiguous. CDR1 and CDR2 from the germline V gene are LGHDT and YNNKEL (reference sequence). CDR3 length: 14 amino acids. V lost 1 base and J lost 2, with 7 bases in between. CDR3 DNA: TGTGCCAGCAGCCAAGGGGCGTCCACAGATACGCAGTATTTT. This translates into CASSQGASTDTQYF.

This chain connects TRBV19 to TRBJ1-5, with D tentatively TRBD1 (6 bases). This CDR3 has 18 residues. Deletions cut 3 bases from V and 0 bases from J, with 18 bases between. Germline CDR1 reads LNHDA; CDR2 reads SQIVND (reference sequence). The CDR3 loop reads CASSIPLGQPYSNQPQHF. CDR3 sequence (DNA): TGTGCCAGTAGTATCCCACTCGGACAGCCTTATAGCAATCAGCCCCAGCATTTT.

The chain uses TRBV5-8 and TRBJ2-1, with 8 bases aligning to TRBD2. Germline loops: CDR1 SGHTS, CDR2 YDEGEE. The CDR3 has 15 residues. J lost 7 bases, V lost 4 bases, and 10 bases had no gene match. DNA of the CDR3: TGTGCCAGCAGCCCCAGACTAGCGTACATAAATGAGCAGTTCTTC. This codes for CASSPRLAYINEQFF.

The J gene is TRBJ1-5, the V gene TRBV6-5, with D possibly TRBD1 on 6 matching bases. The germline gives CDR1 MNHEY, CDR2 SVGAGI. This CDR3 contains 15 residues. V dropped 2 bases and J dropped 3 bases, with 11 bases sitting between them. CDR3: CASSYRPGANQPQHF. The CDR3 region has the DNA TGTGCCAGCAGTTACCGCCCAGGGGCCAATCAGCCCCAGCATTTT.